This TCR beta chain comes out of a study of cytotoxic CD8 clonotypes in ibrutinib-treated CLL. As for the study in general: Across samples, productive templates numbered around 260,000 and productive rearrangements reached around 98,000 on average.

To note about this clone: Its antigen is as yet unknown.

Roughly 2 micrograms of genomic DNA, which was extracted from cryopreserved PBMCs, served as the material used for the TCR beta libraries. Findings of the study overall: Contraction or stability on treatment was seen for public clonotypes, which were uncommon. Patients had baseline clonality above age-matched healthy donors, and this clonality moved with circulating CD8+ T-cell counts.

Using immunoSEQ multiplex PCR, the repertoire was profiled, and TCRdb retains in-frame clones only, with some absent. The table shows fewer than 400,000 clones, with roughly 67% occurring only once. The CDR3 is made up of 13 amino acids. CDR1 and CDR2 (germline): SNHLY, FYNNEI. Between the trimmed V and J ends, which lost 6 bases and 4 bases, there was a span of 10 bases. This clonotype was obtained from a human donor with chronic lymphocytic leukemia. The sequences come from PBMCs, collected after 36 months of ibrutinib treatment. This chain uses TRBV2 with TRBJ1-3; perhaps TRBD1 as D (6 bases). The CDR3 region has the DNA TGTGCCAGCAGCGCAGGGACAGGAAACACCATATATTTT. It specifies CASSAGTGNTIYF.